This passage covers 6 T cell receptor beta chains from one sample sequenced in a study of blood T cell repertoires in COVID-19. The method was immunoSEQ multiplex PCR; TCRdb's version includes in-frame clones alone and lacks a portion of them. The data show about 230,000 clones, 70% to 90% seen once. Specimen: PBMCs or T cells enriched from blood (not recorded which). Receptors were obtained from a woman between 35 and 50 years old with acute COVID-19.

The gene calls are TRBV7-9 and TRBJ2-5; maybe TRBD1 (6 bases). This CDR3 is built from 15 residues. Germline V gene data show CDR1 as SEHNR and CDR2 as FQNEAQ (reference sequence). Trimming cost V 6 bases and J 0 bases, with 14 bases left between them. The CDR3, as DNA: TGTGCCAGCAGTAGAGACGGGACAAACCAAGAGACCCAGTACTTC. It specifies CASSRDGTNQETQYF. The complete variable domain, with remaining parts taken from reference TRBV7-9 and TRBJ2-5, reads DTGVSQNPRHKITKRGQNVTFRCDPISEHNRLYWYRQTLGQGPEFLTYFQNEAQLEKSRLLSDRFSAERPKGSFSTLEIQRTEQGDSAMYLCASSRDGTNQETQYFGPGTRLLVL.

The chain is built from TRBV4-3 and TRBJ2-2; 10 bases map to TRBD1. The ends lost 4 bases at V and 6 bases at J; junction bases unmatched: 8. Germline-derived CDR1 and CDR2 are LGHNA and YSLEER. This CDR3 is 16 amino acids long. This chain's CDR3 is CASSPSGTGVAGELFF. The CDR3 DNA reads TGCGCCAGCAGCCCCTCCGGGACAGGGGTGGCCGGGGAGCTGTTTTTT.

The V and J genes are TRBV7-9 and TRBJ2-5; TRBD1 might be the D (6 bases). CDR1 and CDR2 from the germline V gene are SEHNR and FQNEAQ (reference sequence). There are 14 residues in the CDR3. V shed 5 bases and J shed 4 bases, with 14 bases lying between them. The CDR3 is CASSQTGLRETQYF. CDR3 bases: TGTGCCAGCAGCCAAACAGGGCTTCGAGAGACCCAGTACTTC.

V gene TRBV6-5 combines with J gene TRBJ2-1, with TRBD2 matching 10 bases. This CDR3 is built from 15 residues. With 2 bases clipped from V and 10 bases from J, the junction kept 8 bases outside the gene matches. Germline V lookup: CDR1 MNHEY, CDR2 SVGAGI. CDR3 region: CASSYGLAGVGEQFF. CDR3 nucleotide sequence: TGTGCCAGCAGTTACGGCCTAGCGGGGGTGGGGGAGCAGTTCTTC.

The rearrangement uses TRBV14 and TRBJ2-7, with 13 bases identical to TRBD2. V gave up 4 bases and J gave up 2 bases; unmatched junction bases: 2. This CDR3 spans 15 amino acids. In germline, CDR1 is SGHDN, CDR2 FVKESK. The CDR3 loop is CASSLGLAGAYEQYV. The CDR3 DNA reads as TGTGCCAGCAGCCTTGGACTAGCGGGAGCCTACGAGCAGTACGTC.

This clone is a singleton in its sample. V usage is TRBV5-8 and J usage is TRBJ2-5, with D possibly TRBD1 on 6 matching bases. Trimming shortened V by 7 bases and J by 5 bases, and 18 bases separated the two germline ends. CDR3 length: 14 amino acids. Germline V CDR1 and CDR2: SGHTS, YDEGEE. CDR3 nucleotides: TGTGCCAGCGCCTCGGGACAACCGGGGGAGACCCAGTACTTC. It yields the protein CASASGQPGETQYF.